One and the same sample provided the 30 T cell receptor beta chains below, sequenced in a study of CD8 T cells in ankylosing spondylitis. TCRdb reanalysed the 5' RACE reads using MiXCR and keeps one entry per CDR3 protein. The table records approximately 340,000 distinct CDR3 sequences, under 15% of them present only once. Sequencing input: blood, either unsorted or a sorted T cell fraction (not recorded which). The receptor set was obtained from a male donor with ankylosing spondylitis or in good health (not recorded which).

In this sample, this clonotype turned up a few times. The CDR3 DNA follows: TGTGCCAGCAGCCCCGGGGGAGGGGAAGGGACCCAGTACTTC. Translation gives CASSPGGGEGTQYF. V is TRBV4-2 and J is TRBJ2-5; TRBD2 agrees at 7 bases. The trim removed 4 bases at V and 7 bases at J, leaving 9 bases unmatched. CDR1 and CDR2 from the germline V gene are LGHNA and YNFKEQ. The CDR3 has 14 residues.

V gene TRBV25-1 combines with J gene TRBJ1-2; D is unclear. Germline CDR1 MGHDK, CDR2 SYGVNS. V lost 1 base and J 3 bases, leaving 6 bases between the germline ends. The CDR3 sequence is 13 residues long. CDR3 in amino acids: CASSESGYYGYTF. The CDR3 nucleotides read TGTGCCAGCAGTGAATCCGGGTACTATGGCTACACCTTC.

This clonotype has more than one count but fewer than ten. CDR3 in amino acids: CASSQDGGTGALTDTQYF. The CDR3 DNA sequence: TGTGCCAGCAGCCAAGATGGGGGGACAGGGGCCCTCACAGATACGCAGTATTTT. The gene calls are TRBV4-2 and TRBJ2-3, with 10 nucleotides matching TRBD1. Germline V lookup: CDR1 LGHNA, CDR2 YNFKEQ. V lost 0 bases, J lost 2 bases, and 8 bases stayed unmatched. The CDR3 sequence is 18 residues long.

This clonotype has a handful of counts. V usage is TRBV3-1 and J usage is TRBJ2-3; no firm D call. This CDR3 spans 12 amino acids. The V end was cut by 2 bases, the J end by 3 bases, with 3 bases between. Germline lookup yields CDR1 LGHDT and CDR2 YNNKEL (reference sequence). CDR3 bases: TGTGCCAGCAGCCAACATACAGATACGCAGTATTTT. It is translated as CASSQHTDTQYF.

This clonotype was detected only a few times. This rearrangement joins TRBV20-1 to TRBJ2-1, with 9 bases matching TRBD2. Germline V gene data show CDR1 as DFQATT and CDR2 as SNEGSKA (reference sequence). The CDR3 is 17 amino acids. With V trimmed by 0 bases and J by 3 bases, 9 bases remained unmatched. CDR3 protein: CSARESGGRVNYNEQFF. The CDR3 DNA reads as TGCAGTGCTAGAGAGTCGGGCGGGAGGGTTAACTACAATGAGCAGTTCTTC.

This chain connects TRBV5-4 to TRBJ2-7, with no clear D. The ends were cut back, 3 bases at V and 6 bases at J, with 19 bases in the middle. The CDR3 loop spans 15 amino acids. Germline CDR1 reads SGHNT; CDR2 reads YYREEE (reference sequence). CDR3 amino acids: CASSYSGPKVREQYF. CDR3 coding DNA: TGTGCCAGCAGCTATTCCGGGCCAAAAGTCCGCGAGCAGTACTTC.

This clonotype was counted only a few times. The chain uses TRBV5-1 and TRBJ1-4; weak D call: TRBD1 (5 bases). This CDR3 region has 14 residues. Trimming left V 0 bases short and J 7 bases short, with 10 bases between. Germline V gene data show CDR1 as SGHRS and CDR2 as YFSETQ. CDR3 sequence (DNA): TGCGCCAGCAGCTTGGTCCAGGGAGCTGAAAAACTGTTTTTT. Translation: CASSLVQGAEKLFF.

A few counts support this clonotype. The chain recombines TRBV7-2 with TRBJ2-2, with 7 nucleotides matching TRBD1. Germline V gene lookup returns CDR1 SGHTA and CDR2 FQGNSA. The CDR3 has 15 residues. The V and J ends lost 4 bases and 3 bases, in that order; junction bases with no gene match: 5. Here the CDR3 reads CASSSRQGYTGELFF. CDR3 nucleotide sequence: TGTGCCAGCAGCTCGAGACAGGGTTACACCGGGGAGCTGTTTTTT. Supplemented by reference TRBV7-2 and TRBJ2-2, the full variable domain reads GAGVSQSPSNKVTEKGKDVELRCDPISGHTALYWYRQSLGQGLEFLIYFQGNSAPDKSGLPSDRFSAERTGGSVSTLTIQRTQQEDSAVYLCASSSRQGYTGELFFGEGSRLTVL.

CDR3 loop: CSAIKGEDIQYF. CDR3 in DNA: TGCAGTGCTATCAAGGGAGAAGACATTCAGTACTTC. This chain uses TRBV20-1 with TRBJ2-4, with D tentatively TRBD2 (5 bases). V was clipped by 4 bases and J by 8 bases, with 12 bases between them. Germline CDR1 is DFQATT and CDR2 is SNEGSKA (reference sequence). The CDR3 is 12 amino acids.

The chain couples TRBV29-1 to TRBJ2-7, with D tentatively TRBD2 (7 bases). V was clipped by 4 bases and J by 7 bases, with 20 bases between them. The CDR3 length is 14 residues. Germline CDR1 is SQVTM and CDR2 is ANQGSEA. CDR3 coding DNA: TGCAGCGTTGCGGGTTCGGGGGGCACGGGGGAGCAGTACTTC. Its protein product is CSVAGSGGTGEQYF.

In its sample, this clonotype was seen many times. V gene TRBV5-1 combines with J gene TRBJ2-7, with 10 bases that match TRBD1. This CDR3 is 16 amino acids long. The germline CDR1 and CDR2 sequences are SGHRS and YFSETQ. With 3 bases clipped from V and 3 bases from J, the junction kept 9 bases outside the gene matches. Here the CDR3 DNA reads TGCGCCAGCAGCTCAACCGGGACAGGGGTCTACTACGAGCAGTACTTC. This translates into CASSSTGTGVYYEQYF.

CDR3 protein: CASSLTGGDTGELFF. CDR3 nucleotides: TGTGCCAGCAGCTTGACAGGGGGCGACACCGGGGAGCTGTTTTTT. The chain uses TRBV12-3 or TRBV12-4 and TRBJ2-2; the match to TRBD1 covers 10 bases. The J segment lost 3 bases and the V segment lost 6 bases, leaving 4 bases of the junction unmatched. This CDR3 is 15 amino acids long.

At least ten counts were recorded for this clonotype. The chain uses TRBV4-2 and TRBJ2-2; D is possibly TRBD2 (6 bases). CDR3 size: 14 residues. V lost 1 base and J 3 bases, leaving 6 bases between the germline ends. CDR1 and CDR2 from the germline V gene are LGHNA and YNFKEQ. The CDR3 loop is CASSQGGDTGELFF. For the CDR3, the DNA is TGTGCCAGCAGCCAAGGCGGGGACACCGGGGAGCTGTTTTTT.

The V gene is TRBV11-2, the J gene TRBJ2-5, with TRBD1 identical over 10 bases. Germline V gene lookup returns CDR1 SGHAT and CDR2 FQNNGV. V dropped 0 bases and J dropped 3; count of bases not matched to a gene: 1. CDR3 length: 15 amino acids. CDR3 sequence: CASSLDGQGEETQYF. Here the CDR3 DNA reads TGTGCCAGCAGCTTAGACGGACAGGGGGAAGAGACCCAGTACTTC.

This clonotype was counted at least ten times. The chain employs TRBV7-2 and TRBJ2-2; 7 bases map to TRBD2. Germline assignment: CDR1 SGHTA and CDR2 FQGNSA. This CDR3 is 16 amino acids long. J was trimmed by 2 bases and V by 3 bases; bases with no gene match: 6. CDR3 protein: CASSFVRGTNTGELFF. The CDR3 bases are TGTGCCAGCAGCTTCGTGCGGGGGACCAACACCGGGGAGCTGTTTTTT.

The genes are TRBV19 and TRBJ1-5; D is uncertain. This CDR3 region has 14 residues. Trimming took off 9 bases at V and 5 bases at J, with 17 bases between the two ends. CDR1 and CDR2 from the germline V gene are LNHDA and SQIVND (reference sequence). The CDR3 region is CASESLGRHQPQHF. CDR3 bases: TGTGCCAGCGAAAGCCTCGGGAGGCATCAGCCCCAGCATTTT.

J is TRBJ2-2 and V is TRBV3-1; 13 bases fit TRBD2. V shed 1 base, J shed 7 bases, and the junction held 6 bases outside the gene matches. The CDR3 length is 17 residues. CDR1 is LGHDT, CDR2 YNNKEL, per germline (reference sequence). The CDR3 DNA reads as TGTGCCAGCAGCCAAGGTCGGACTAGCGGGGGTAGCGGGGAGCTGTTTTTT. This codes for CASSQGRTSGGSGELFF.

Only a few counts were recorded for this clonotype. J is TRBJ1-4 and V is TRBV6-1, with TRBD1 identical over 8 bases. From germline, CDR1 is MNHNS and CDR2 SASEGT. The ends lost 8 bases at V and 8 bases at J; junction bases unmatched: 7. The CDR3 loop spans 13 amino acids. CDR3 nucleotide sequence: TGTGCCAGCGGCAGACAGGGGTCCGAAAAACTGTTTTTT. This encodes CASGRQGSEKLFF.

In its sample, this clonotype was seen a few times. The chain is built from TRBV9 and TRBJ2-1; 11 nucleotides align to TRBD2. There are 16 residues in the CDR3. The junction had 8 bases not matched to a gene; V was cut back by 7 bases and J by 2 bases. The germline CDR1 and CDR2 sequences are SGDLS and YYNGEE. The CDR3 here is CASGPGTSGTYNEQFF. Written as DNA, the CDR3 is TGTGCCAGCGGTCCCGGGACTAGCGGAACCTACAATGAGCAGTTCTTC.

This chain connects TRBV4-1 to TRBJ2-4, with D tentatively TRBD1 (5 bases). From germline, CDR1 is MGHRA and CDR2 YSYEKL. This CDR3 region has 15 residues. Between the trimmed V and J ends, which lost 4 bases and 1 base, there was a span of 11 bases. The CDR3 loop is CASSLRTLAKNIQYF. The DNA for the CDR3 is TGCGCCAGCAGCCTAAGGACATTGGCCAAAAACATTCAGTACTTC.

This clonotype was seen more than once but under ten times. The chain employs TRBV12-3 or TRBV12-4 and TRBJ2-7, with D possibly matching TRBD2 (6 bases). This CDR3 has 14 amino acids. V was clipped by 7 bases and J by 1 base, with 14 bases between them. The CDR3 spells CASTPAGYSYEQYF. The CDR3 bases are TGTGCCAGCACCCCGGCGGGATATTCCTACGAGCAGTACTTC.

The chain has TRBV4-1 and TRBJ2-1; D is unclear. V gave up 6 bases and J gave up 0 bases, with 12 bases separating them. The CDR3 consists of 15 residues. Per germline, CDR1 MGHRA and CDR2 YSYEKL. The CDR3 sequence is CASRRRLLSYNEQFF. In nucleotides, the CDR3 is TGCGCCAGCAGGCGTCGGCTGCTCTCCTACAATGAGCAGTTCTTC.

CDR3 bases: TGCAGTGCCGTGGACAGCCTTTCTGGAAACACCATATATTTT. Its translation: CSAVDSLSGNTIYF. The chain employs TRBV20-1 and TRBJ1-3; possibly TRBD1 for D (6 bases). Trimming removed 6 bases from V and 1 base from J, with 13 bases in between. The CDR3 consists of 14 residues. Germline V gene data show CDR1 as DFQATT and CDR2 as SNEGSKA (reference sequence).

This clonotype came up a few times. This sequence joins TRBV7-9 and TRBJ2-1; 8 nucleotides align to TRBD2. V trimming: 3 bases; J trimming: 10 bases; junction bases outside the gene matches: 2. CDR3 length: 12 residues. CDR1 SEHNR and CDR2 FQNEAQ come from the germline V gene (reference sequence). The CDR3 is CASSFGGAEQFF. CDR3 sequence (DNA): TGTGCCAGCAGCTTCGGGGGGGCCGAGCAGTTCTTC.

This chain connects TRBV20-1 to TRBJ2-7, with a tentative D call TRBD2 (5 bases). Germline lookup yields CDR1 DFQATT and CDR2 SNEGSKA (reference sequence). The CDR3 loop spans 14 amino acids. V lost 4 bases and J lost 0, with 13 bases in between. The CDR3 nucleotides are TGCAGTGCTAATTCGGACTCATTCTCCTACGAGCAGTACTTC. Translated: CSANSDSFSYEQYF.

The chain employs TRBV6-1 and TRBJ2-3, with 10 bases matching TRBD2. J was trimmed by 4 bases and V by 2 bases; bases with no gene match: 3. Germline V lookup: CDR1 MNHNS, CDR2 SASEGT. This CDR3 has 15 residues. The CDR3, as DNA: TGTGCCAGCAGTGAATCGAGCGGGGGGGCAGATACGCAGTATTTT. Translated: CASSESSGGADTQYF.

This clonotype appeared a few times. This chain uses TRBV7-2 with TRBJ2-1; TRBD2 matches 9 bases. The CDR3 is 16 amino acids. Germline CDR1 and CDR2: SGHTA and FQGNSA. V trimming: 5 bases; J trimming: 8 bases; junction bases outside the gene matches: 13. This chain's CDR3 is CASSPGGLAGKYEQFF. The CDR3 DNA is TGTGCCAGCAGCCCCGGGGGGCTAGCGGGAAAATATGAGCAGTTCTTC.

The rearrangement uses TRBV6-1 and TRBJ2-7; 9 nucleotides align to TRBD1. This CDR3 has 14 residues. V was pared by 6 bases and J by 3 bases, with 6 bases of the junction left unmatched. Per the germline V gene, CDR1 is MNHNS and CDR2 is SASEGT. Written as DNA, the CDR3 is TGTGCCAGCAGAGCCGGGACAGGGTACTACGAGCAGTACTTC. This sequence encodes CASRAGTGYYEQYF.

V gene TRBV12-3 or TRBV12-4 combines with J gene TRBJ2-1, with TRBD2 matching 16 bases. V lost 3 bases, J lost 1 base, and 6 bases stayed unmatched. This CDR3 region has 19 residues. CDR3 sequence (DNA): TGTGCCAGCAGTTTCAAGGGACTAGCGGGAGGGGGATCCTACAATGAGCAGTTCTTC. Its translation is CASSFKGLAGGGSYNEQFF.

J is TRBJ2-6 and V is TRBV20-1, with a weak D call TRBD1 (5 bases). Germline-derived CDR1 and CDR2 are DFQATT and SNEGSKA (reference sequence). Trimming took 4 bases from V and 1 from J, leaving 8 bases between them. This CDR3 is built from 14 residues. The CDR3, as DNA: TGCAGTGCTATATCAGGGTCTGGGGCCAACGTCCTGACTTTC. Residues: CSAISGSGANVLTF.